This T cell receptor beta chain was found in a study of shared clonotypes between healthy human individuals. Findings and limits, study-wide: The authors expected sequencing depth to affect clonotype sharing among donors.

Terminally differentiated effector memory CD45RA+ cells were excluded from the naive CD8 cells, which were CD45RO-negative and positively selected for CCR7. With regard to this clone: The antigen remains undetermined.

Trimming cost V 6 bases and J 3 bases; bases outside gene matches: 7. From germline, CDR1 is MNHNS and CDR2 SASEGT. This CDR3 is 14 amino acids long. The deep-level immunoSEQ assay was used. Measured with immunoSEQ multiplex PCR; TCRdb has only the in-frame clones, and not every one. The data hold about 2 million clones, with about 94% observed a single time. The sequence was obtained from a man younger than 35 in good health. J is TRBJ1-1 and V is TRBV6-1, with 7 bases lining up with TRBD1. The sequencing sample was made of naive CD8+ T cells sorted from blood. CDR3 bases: TGTGCCAGCAGCGAAATTACAGGGGACACTGAAGCTTTCTTT. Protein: CASSEITGDTEAFF.